The next 14 T cell receptor beta chains were all read from a single sample in a study of human T cells and chemical hapten exposure. The time point was: patch test 2, 6 weeks after DPC sensitization. Treatment in this sample: therapeutic diphenylcyclopropenone sensitization with weekly scalp DPC. MiXCR, applied by TCRdb to the RACE reads, yields one record per CDR3 protein. The data show fewer than 150,000 distinct CDR3 sequences, 10% to 15% seen once. The sequenced sample was whole blood, obtained in connection with sensitization to the hapten diphenylcyclopropenone (DPC). The receptors derive from a woman in her 50s with alopecia areata. Some clones in this sample may be carry-over from other donors' samples.

The chain has TRBV19 and TRBJ2-3, with D possibly TRBD1 on 6 matching bases. This CDR3 spans 16 amino acids. Germline lookup yields CDR1 LNHDA and CDR2 SQIVND (reference sequence). Trimming removed 7 bases from V and 6 bases from J, with 23 bases in between. CDR3 region: CASTPGAGDPQDTQYF. As DNA, the CDR3 is TGTGCCAGTACCCCCGGGGCAGGGGACCCCCAGGATACGCAGTATTTT.

This clonotype was detected only a few times. The chain uses TRBV28 and TRBJ2-5; TRBD2 might be the D (7 bases). Germline V gene sequence: CDR1 MDHEN, CDR2 SYDVKM. Deletions cut 10 bases from V and 1 base from J, with 13 bases between. CDR3 size: 13 residues. This CDR3 reads CAIRGGAQETQYF. DNA for the CDR3: TGTGCCATCCGTGGGGGGGCCCAAGAGACCCAGTACTTC.

This clonotype was counted ten times or more. The chain joins TRBV29-1 to TRBJ2-5, with D unresolved. Germline V gene data show CDR1 as SQVTM and CDR2 as ANQGSEA. This CDR3 spans 12 amino acids. V lost 2 bases and J lost 5, with 9 bases in between. CDR3 bases: TGCAGCGTTGAAAGGTGGCCGGAGACCCAGTACTTC. This encodes CSVERWPETQYF. Full variable domain (missing parts from reference TRBV29-1 and TRBJ2-5): SAVISQKPSRDICQRGTSLTIQCQVDSQVTMMFWYRQQPGQSLTLIATANQGSEATYESGFVIDKFPISRPNLTFSTLTVSNMSPEDSSIYLCSVERWPETQYFGPGTRLLVL.

CDR3 coding DNA: TGTGCCAGCAGGCCCGGTGTAGGGCCCTACACCTACGAGCAGTACTTC. Amino acid sequence: CASRPGVGPYTYEQYF. The chain recombines TRBV5-8 with TRBJ2-7; no clear D gene. The CDR3 is made up of 16 amino acids. V lost 5 bases and J lost 2, with 20 bases in between. The germline V gene encodes CDR1 SGHTS and CDR2 YDEGEE.

CDR3 DNA: TGCAGCGTTGATGGCCTAGCGGGACCAGATACGCAGTATTTT. Translated: CSVDGLAGPDTQYF. The rearrangement links TRBV29-1 to TRBJ2-3; TRBD2 matches 9 bases. There are 14 residues in the CDR3. With V trimmed by 3 bases and J by 4 bases, 5 bases remained unmatched. Germline CDR1 SQVTM, CDR2 ANQGSEA.

This clonotype was observed a handful of times. A junction boundary mismatches the germline segment, possibly from a read error. The chain uses TRBV10-3 and TRBJ1-1; D call uncertain. The germline V gene encodes CDR1 ENHRY and CDR2 SYGVKD. The CDR3 contains 11 residues. The CDR3 DNA is TGTGCCACCAGTGAACTTGGGCCAGCTTTCTTT. Translating gives CATSELGPAFF.

The rearrangement joins TRBV27 to TRBJ2-5; 9 bases map to TRBD2. After removal of 5 bases from V and 5 bases from J, the junction contained 6 bases not matched to a gene. CDR1 and CDR2 (germline): MNHEY, SMNVEV (reference sequence). The CDR3 is 14 amino acids. The CDR3 loop is CASSGGLAGETQYF. Here the CDR3 DNA reads TGTGCCAGCAGTGGGGGACTAGCTGGGGAGACCCAGTACTTC.

The chain employs TRBV28 and TRBJ2-2; D remains unclear. Germline V gives CDR1 MDHEN, CDR2 SYDVKM. Trimming cost V 6 bases and J 6 bases, with 14 bases left between them. The CDR3 is 14 amino acids. The CDR3: CASSPSLGPGELFF. The CDR3 bases are TGTGCCAGCAGCCCCAGCCTGGGCCCCGGGGAGCTGTTTTTT.

In its sample, this clonotype was seen many times. The chain employs TRBV30 and TRBJ2-7; 8 bases match TRBD1. The V gene's germline CDR1 is GTSNPN and CDR2 SVGIG (reference sequence). Trimming at V came to 2 bases and at J to 5 bases, leaving 2 bases not matched to a gene. The CDR3 spans 12 residues. CDR3 sequence reads: CAWSWTGNEQYF. Written as DNA, the CDR3 is TGTGCCTGGAGTTGGACAGGGAACGAGCAGTACTTC. Full variable domain (remainder filled in from reference TRBV30 and TRBJ2-7): SQTIHQWPATLVQPVGSPLSLECTVEGTSNPNLYWYRQAAGRGLQLLFYSVGIGQISSEVPQNLSASRPQDRQFILSSKKLLLSDSGFYLCAWSWTGNEQYFGPGTRLTVT.

The chain joins TRBV6-5 to TRBJ1-5, with D perhaps TRBD1 (6 bases). This CDR3 has 14 residues. Germline CDR1 is MNHEY and CDR2 is SVGAGI. V gave up 4 bases and J gave up 4 bases, with 11 bases separating them. DNA for the CDR3: TGTGCCAGCAGTTCACGGACAGAGAATCAGCCCCAGCATTTT. It specifies CASSSRTENQPQHF.

The gene calls are TRBV9 and TRBJ2-3; D not certain. Trimming cost V 1 base and J 3 bases, with 9 bases left between them. The CDR3 has 14 amino acids. Germline V lookup: CDR1 SGDLS, CDR2 YYNGEE. This CDR3 is CASSVRLTTDTQYF. CDR3 nucleotides: TGTGCCAGCAGCGTAAGGCTTACTACAGATACGCAGTATTTT.

The table lists this clonotype with many counts. The chain uses TRBV2 and TRBJ1-6; 7 bases align to TRBD1. This CDR3 region has 15 residues. After removal of 5 bases from V and 7 bases from J, the junction contained 8 bases not matched to a gene. CDR1 and CDR2 from the germline V gene are SNHLY and FYNNEI. In DNA form, the CDR3 reads TGTGCCAGCAGTCCCATACAGGGGAACAATTCACCCCTCCACTTT. It codes for CASSPIQGNNSPLHF.

The V gene is TRBV5-4, the J gene TRBJ2-1, with 10 bases that match TRBD2. Unmatched junction bases numbered 10, after V lost 4 bases and J lost 6 bases. This CDR3 has 16 residues. The germline V gene encodes CDR1 SGHNT and CDR2 YYREEE (reference sequence). The DNA for the CDR3 is TGTGCCAGCAGCCACAGGACTAGCGGACTTTTCAATGAGCAGTTCTTC. Translated: CASSHRTSGLFNEQFF.

The chain uses TRBV29-1 and TRBJ2-7, with D possibly matching TRBD2 (6 bases). The CDR3 consists of 13 residues. The V end was cut by 1 base, the J end by 3 bases, with 10 bases between. Germline V gives CDR1 SQVTM, CDR2 ANQGSEA. CDR3 nucleotide sequence: TGCAGCGTTGAAGGGGGAGGAGTCTACGAGCAGTACTTC. This codes for CSVEGGGVYEQYF.